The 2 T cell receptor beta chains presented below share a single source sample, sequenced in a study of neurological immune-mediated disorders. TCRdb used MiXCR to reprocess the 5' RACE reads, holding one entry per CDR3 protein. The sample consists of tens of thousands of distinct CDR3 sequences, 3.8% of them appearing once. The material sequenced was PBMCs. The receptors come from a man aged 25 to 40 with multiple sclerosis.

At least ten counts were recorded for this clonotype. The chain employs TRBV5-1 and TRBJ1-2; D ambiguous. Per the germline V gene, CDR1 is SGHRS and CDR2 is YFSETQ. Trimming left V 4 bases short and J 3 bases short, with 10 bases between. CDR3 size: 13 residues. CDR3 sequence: CASSPMPDYGYTF. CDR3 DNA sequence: TGCGCCAGCAGCCCCATGCCGGACTATGGCTACACCTTC.

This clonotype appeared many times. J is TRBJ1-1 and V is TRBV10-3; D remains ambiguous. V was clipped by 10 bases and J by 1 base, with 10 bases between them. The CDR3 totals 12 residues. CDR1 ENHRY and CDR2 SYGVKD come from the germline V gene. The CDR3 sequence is CATATQNTEAFF. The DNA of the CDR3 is TGTGCCACCGCGACCCAGAACACTGAAGCTTTCTTT.